These T cell receptor beta chains were read from a single sample in a study of shared clonotypes between healthy human individuals. TCRdb keeps only in-frame clones here, not all; method: immunoSEQ multiplex PCR. The sample consists of millions of clones, more than 80% of them appearing once. Specimen: naive CD4+ T cells sorted from blood. The receptor set was obtained from a young man in good health. CDR3s leave out the opening cysteine and the closing phenylalanine or tryptophan. Each record gives: J gene, V gene, CDR3 length, CDR3 protein.

>TRBJ2-3|TRBV18|11
ASSPLTGDTQY
>TRBJ2-3|TRBV5-1|10
ASSITPDTQY
>TRBJ1-3|TRBV11-2|11
ASSFGSGNTIY
>TRBJ1-2|TRBV5-1|14
ASSLGSGGANYGYT
>TRBJ1-1|TRBV27|12
ASSSDRGNTEAF
>TRBJ1-1|TRBV18|12
ASSPGTANTEAF
>TRBJ2-7|TRBV7-2|12
ASSLVGFSYEQY
>TRBJ2-1|TRBV2|11
ASRRQGLNEQF
>TRBJ1-1|TRBV6-6|11
ASRTRGVTEAF
>TRBJ2-3|TRBV30|10
AWSSGTDTQY
>TRBJ1-3|TRBV4-1|13
ASSQGAGSGNTIY
>TRBJ2-7|TRBV5-1|14
ASSPGGLAGGDEQY
>TRBJ2-7|TRBV28|13
ASSFRQGPTYEQY
>TRBJ2-1|TRBV7-7|11
ASSPNLNNEQF
>TRBJ2-2|TRBV25-1|16
ASSKVTSGVWNTGELF
>TRBJ1-3|TRBV4-1|14
ASSQDRGGGGNTIY
>TRBJ1-5|TRBV10-2|13
ASSDSGVGNQPQH
>TRBJ1-2|TRBV7-2|11
ASSLPATGGYT
>TRBJ2-2|TRBV25-1|16
ASSDSGLAGKLTGELF
>TRBJ1-1|TRBV6-6|9
ASGSNTEAF